This TCR beta chain was sequenced during a study of T cells expressing NK-cell markers. Study-wide points: Similarly, these clonotypes led the CD3+CD56-NKG2C+ fraction as well in a handful of donors.

TCRdb reanalyzed the 5' RACE reads and collapses them to one entry per CDR3 protein, without DNA. The listing records about 160,000 distinct CDR3 sequences. As to this clonotype: Its specificity is not known.

CDR3 size: 16 residues. Germline V gene lookup returns CDR1 SGHAT and CDR2 FQNNGV. The material sequenced was blood T cells: a sorted CD56 or NKG2C T cell subset, CD4+ or CD8+ T cells, or bulk PBMC T cells (not recorded which). This rearrangement joins TRBV11-2 to TRBJ2-3; TCRdb names TRBD2, which stays unverified in the absence of DNA. The sequence derives from a man aged 18-70 years in good health. The CDR3 protein is CASSPGPGGGGDTQYF.